This TCR beta chain comes out of a study of radiotherapy plus CTLA-4 blockade in lung cancer. Study summary: Objective responses arose in approximately 17% of patients, and under 40% experienced disease control. The study's findings and limits: Best predicting response, reportedly, were early blood T cell clone dynamics, with interferon-beta. TCR clones of tumor origin grew in blood after radiotherapy plus ipilimumab.

The repertoire was sequenced with immunoSEQ multiplex PCR; TCRdb's copy has only in-frame clones and lacks some. Found here are 40,000 to 45,000 clones, roughly two thirds of them singletons; the top ten hold 20% to 25%. Treatment of patients with chemo-refractory metastatic non-small-cell lung cancer consisted of focal radiation plus CTLA-4 blockade with ipilimumab. This CDR3 has 17 amino acids. With 4 bases clipped from V and 4 bases from J, the junction kept 14 bases outside the gene matches. Germline CDR1 LGHNA, CDR2 YSLEER. As for this clone: Its antigen is undetermined.

The chain combines TRBV4-3 with TRBJ2-3; 7 nucleotides agree with TRBD2. This receptor was obtained from a human donor with non-small cell lung cancer who had a partial response to radiotherapy plus ipilimumab. The specimen was peripheral blood, collected from a patient treated with radiotherapy plus ipilimumab. CDR3 nucleotides: TGCGCCAGCAGCCCGTCCCCGTCGCGGGGGATTTCAGATACGCAGTATTTT. Protein sequence: CASSPSPSRGISDTQYF.